This TCR beta chain was sequenced for a study of identical twins. MiXCR, applied by TCRdb to the 5' RACE reads, yields one record per CDR3 protein. The repertoire holds 400,000 to 550,000 distinct CDR3 sequences, 20% to 30% seen once, with just under 3% in the top ten. Trimming left V 0 bases short and J 3 bases short, with 9 bases between. This CDR3 comprises 14 residues. Germline assignment: CDR1 LGHNA and CDR2 YSLEER. These same data were also listed under a study on T cells expressing NK-cell markers.

The chain couples TRBV4-3 to TRBJ2-7, with D uncertain. The receptor was derived from a woman aged 18-30 years in good health. Sequences were obtained from CD4+ T cells sorted from blood. The CDR3 nucleotides read TGCGCCAGCAGCCAAGATCTAACGGTCTACGAGCAGTACTTC. It yields the protein CASSQDLTVYEQYF.